This T cell receptor beta chain was profiled in a study of metastatic and nonmetastatic thyroid tumors. The CDR3 runs 14 residues. Deletions cut 7 bases from V and 0 bases from J, with 12 bases between. The germline V gene has CDR1 SEHNR and CDR2 FQNEAQ (reference sequence). Each patient went into thyroid surgery without having received any treatment. With MiXCR, TCRdb called clones anew from the PCR reads. This sample has more than 9,500 clones, with roughly 29% found just once. The table lists this clone with many counts. The sequencing sample was made of tumor tissue. The J gene is TRBJ1-1, the V gene TRBV7-9; weak D call: TRBD1 (5 bases). The origin of this receptor is a male donor with papillary thyroid cancer or a benign thyroid nodule (not recorded which). Some clones in this sample may be carry-over from other donors' samples. CDR3 region: CASTPGRMNTEAFF. CDR3 nucleotides: TGTGCCAGCACCCCGGGACGGATGAACACTGAAGCTTTCTTT.